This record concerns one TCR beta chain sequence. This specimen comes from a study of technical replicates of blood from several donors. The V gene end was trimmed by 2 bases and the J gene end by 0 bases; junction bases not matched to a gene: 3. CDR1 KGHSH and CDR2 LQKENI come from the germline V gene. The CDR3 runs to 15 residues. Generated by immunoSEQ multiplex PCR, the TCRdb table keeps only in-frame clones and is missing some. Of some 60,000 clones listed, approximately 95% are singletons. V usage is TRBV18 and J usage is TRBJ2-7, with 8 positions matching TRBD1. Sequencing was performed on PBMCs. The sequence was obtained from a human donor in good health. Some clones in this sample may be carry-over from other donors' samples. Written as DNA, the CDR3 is TGTGCCAGCTCACCAGGACAGGGAGGCTCCTACGAGCAGTACTTC. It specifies CASSPGQGGSYEQYF.